The T cell receptor beta chain described here comes from a study of T cells in Graves' hyperthyroidism and ophthalmopathy. The wider study: Peripheral blood samples were taken at initial diagnosis, prior to any treatment.

RNA transcripts were the template for amplifying TCR beta CDR3 regions. The HTBI primer set drove a first-round RT-PCR of the TCR CDR3. MiXCR was run by TCRdb on the multiplex PCR reads, yielding one entry per CDR3 protein. The sample has hundreds of thousands of distinct CDR3 sequences, about 38% seen once. Criteria for exclusion of patients were uncontrolled infection, other autoimmune disease, pregnancy or lactation. This CDR3 is built from 13 residues. Germline values: CDR1 ENHRY, CDR2 SYGVKD. Trimming pared 10 bases from V and 1 base from J, leaving 13 bases between. With respect to this clonotype: The antigen is undetermined.

Study-level points and caveats: Patients with ophthalmopathy were separated from those with stable hyperthyroidism by a 13 V-J model. Model output signaled ophthalmopathy a median approximately 6 months ahead of onset.

The V gene is TRBV10-3, the J gene TRBJ1-1; D is possibly TRBD1 (5 bases). Sequencing was performed on blood. The source is a man aged 18 to 29 with Graves' hyperthyroidism. The CDR3 DNA follows: TGTGCCAGGAGTTTGAGGGGGAACACTGAAGCTTTCTTT. As protein: CARSLRGNTEAFF.